This T cell receptor beta chain was sequenced in a study of T cell changes during pregnancy in multiple sclerosis. Germline loops: CDR1 SGDLS, CDR2 YYNGEE. With V trimmed by 1 base and J by 2 bases, 5 bases remained unmatched. The CDR3 length is 16 residues. This table comes from immunoSEQ multiplex PCR, and its TCRdb copy is limited to in-frame clones, with some not included. Here the sample spans about 50,000 clones, roughly 94% being singletons. The chain recombines TRBV9 with TRBJ2-2; 7 bases map to TRBD1. The source was CD8+ T cells from peripheral blood mononuclear cells, collected before pregnancy. This sequence was found in a female donor with multiple sclerosis, enrolled in a pregnancy study. The CDR3 bases are TGTGCCAGCAGCGTATGGGGACAGCCTAACACCGGGGAGCTGTTTTTT. Residues: CASSVWGQPNTGELFF.